This T cell receptor beta chain was retrieved from a study of T cell changes during pregnancy in multiple sclerosis. Sequencing was performed with immunoSEQ multiplex PCR; in TCRdb, only in-frame clones are kept and a portion is missing. The sample shows tens of thousands of clones, 85% to 95% of them seen only once. The CDR3 consists of 15 residues. The germline CDR1 and CDR2 sequences are MDHEN and SYDVKM. The trim removed 4 bases at V and 2 bases at J, leaving 7 bases unmatched. The receptor's source is a female donor in good health, enrolled as a control in a pregnancy study. This specimen consisted of CD4+ T cells from peripheral blood mononuclear cells, obtained in the second trimester of pregnancy. J is TRBJ1-2 and V is TRBV28; 7 bases agree with TRBD1. The CDR3 sequence is CASSSLGTENYGYTF. The CDR3, as DNA: TGTGCCAGCAGTTCCCTCGGGACAGAAAACTATGGCTACACCTTC.